This T cell receptor (beta chain) comes out of a study of blood T cell repertoires in COVID-19. Participants spanned ages about 18 to 100 years and resided in about two dozen US areas. Cohorts were based on clinical histories the participants reported. Deletions cut 1 base from V and 2 bases from J, with 8 bases between. Germline assignment: CDR1 SEHNR and CDR2 FQNEAQ (reference sequence). CDR3 length equals 14 residues. Profiling relied on immunoSEQ multiplex PCR, and the TCRdb table lists in-frame clones only, not all of them. The sample has about 270,000 clones; about nine tenths are singletons. V gene TRBV7-9 combines with J gene TRBJ2-5; D gene unclear. Sequenced input: PBMCs or T cells enriched from blood (not recorded which). This TCR was sampled from a woman in her twenties or thirties with acute COVID-19. The CDR3 coding sequence is TGTGCCAGCAGCTTAGTTGCGTCTCAAGAGACCCAGTACTTC. Translated, it gives CASSLVASQETQYF.